The clone carrying this T cell receptor (beta chain) was found many times. Its cognate antigen is unknown. Amplified TCR beta CDR3 regions derived from RNA transcripts. A set of HTBI primers served as the primers for a first-round RT-PCR of the TCR CDR3. MiXCR, run by TCRdb on the multiplex PCR reads, gives a single entry per CDR3 protein. The table includes roughly 420,000 distinct CDR3 sequences, 15% to 17% detected once. The CDR3 is 14 amino acids. The V and J ends lost 0 bases and 7 bases respectively, with 10 bases between them. Germline V gene data show CDR1 as MNHEY and CDR2 as SMNVEV (reference sequence). These data come from a study of T cells in Graves' hyperthyroidism and ophthalmopathy. General study points: Blood also contained most expanded thyroid clonotypes above 0.001.

This TCR derives from a woman aged 18-29 years with Graves' hyperthyroidism. This sequence joins TRBV27 and TRBJ1-5; perhaps TRBD1 as D (5 bases). The sample consisted of blood. This CDR3 is CASSLSGARQPQHF. DNA of the CDR3: TGTGCCAGCAGTTTATCAGGGGCCCGGCAGCCCCAGCATTTT.